The 32 T cell receptor beta chains presented below share a single source sample, sequenced in a study of T cells after yellow fever vaccination. Via MiXCR, TCRdb re-called the 5' RACE reads, giving one row per CDR3 protein. The table includes 550,000 or so distinct CDR3 sequences, around 21% detected once. The sample consisted of PBMCs, taken 15 days after the yellow fever booster vaccination. These receptors originate from a man aged 25-40 years who received the YFV17D yellow fever vaccine.

The chain combines TRBV20-1 with TRBJ2-1; no reliable D call. Germline assignment: CDR1 DFQATT and CDR2 SNEGSKA (reference sequence). Trimming took off 1 base at V and 4 bases at J, with 14 bases between the two ends. CDR3 length: 15 residues. DNA for the CDR3: TGCAGTGCTAGAGCGTTAGGGATTAGGTACAATGAGCAGTTCTTC. Translation gives CSARALGIRYNEQFF.

This clonotype was seen only a few times. The rearrangement uses TRBV28 and TRBJ1-5, with D uncertain. This CDR3 is built from 14 residues. Germline V gene data show CDR1 as MDHEN and CDR2 as SYDVKM. The ends were cut back, 1 base at V and 5 bases at J, with 9 bases in the middle. The CDR3 nucleotides are TGTGCCAGCAGTTTATCCGCGACCCATCAGCCCCAGCATTTT. It encodes CASSLSATHQPQHF.

V gene TRBV5-1 combines with J gene TRBJ2-5, with D possibly TRBD2 on 6 matching bases. V was pared by 4 bases and J by 7 bases, with 20 bases between. Germline-derived CDR1 and CDR2 are SGHRS and YFSETQ. The CDR3 contains 15 residues. DNA for the CDR3: TGCGCCAGCAGCCAATTACGCCGGGACTCCAGGACCCAGTACTTC. It translates to CASSQLRRDSRTQYF.

This clonotype has only a few counts. The CDR3 nucleotides read TGTGCCAGCACCTTAGCCGGGTTCTCCTACGAGCAGTACTTC. Translating it yields CASTLAGFSYEQYF. The rearrangement uses TRBV12-3 or TRBV12-4 and TRBJ2-7; D call uncertain. The CDR3 is 14 amino acids. The V end was cut by 7 bases, the J end by 0 bases, with 13 bases between.

The chain combines TRBV4-3 with TRBJ1-1; the D gene is possibly TRBD1 (5 bases). The CDR3 runs to 16 residues. Trimming left V 0 bases short and J 4 bases short, with 15 bases between. Germline assignment: CDR1 LGHNA and CDR2 YSLEER. In nucleotides, the CDR3 is TGCGCCAGCAGCCAAGAGGCAGGGCGTCTGGGCACTGAAGCTTTCTTT. Protein product: CASSQEAGRLGTEAFF.

There are a few counts of this clonotype. The V and J genes are TRBV12-3 or TRBV12-4 and TRBJ2-2; D is tentatively TRBD1 or TRBD2 (5 bases each). The length of the CDR3 is 16 residues. Trimming pared 6 bases from V and 4 bases from J, leaving 18 bases between. In nucleotides, the CDR3 is TGTGCCAGCAGGCTTACCGGGGCAGGTATCACCGGGGAGCTGTTTTTT. Translating gives CASRLTGAGITGELFF.

This clonotype was counted only a few times. The chain uses TRBV20-1 and TRBJ2-5; D may be TRBD2 (6 bases). Germline V lookup: CDR1 DFQATT, CDR2 SNEGSKA (reference sequence). The CDR3 runs 13 residues. V was trimmed by 7 bases and J by 0 bases, leaving 12 bases between them. The chain's CDR3 is CSGSGGYQETQYF. The CDR3 bases are TGCAGTGGAAGCGGAGGGTACCAAGAGACCCAGTACTTC.

The chain links TRBV24-1 to TRBJ2-7; no clear D gene. Germline assignment: CDR1 KGHDR and CDR2 SFDVKD. V was pared by 4 bases and J by 6 bases, with 18 bases between. The CDR3 contains 15 residues. CDR3 coding DNA: TGTGCCACCAGTGACCCCGCTAGTAGTTTTGGCGAGCAGTACTTC. Amino acids: CATSDPASSFGEQYF.

The rearrangement uses TRBV29-1 and TRBJ2-3; 10 nucleotides agree with TRBD1. Trimming at V came to 7 bases and at J to 4 bases, leaving 14 bases not matched to a gene. CDR3 length equals 16 residues. CDR1 and CDR2 (germline): SQVTM, ANQGSEA. The CDR3 sequence is CSARHRDRGRPDTQYF. CDR3 DNA sequence: TGCAGCGCCCGACACAGAGACAGGGGGCGCCCAGATACGCAGTATTTT.

This clonotype turned up a few times. CDR3 coding DNA: TGTGCCAGCAGCCCTGGACGCTTCCAAGAGACCCAGTACTTC. It codes for CASSPGRFQETQYF. J is TRBJ2-5 and V is TRBV7-9; D is unclear. The germline gives CDR1 SEHNR, CDR2 FQNEAQ (reference sequence). The CDR3 is 14 residues long. With 5 bases removed from V and 1 base from J, the gap between germline ends came to 11 bases.

This chain links TRBV2 with TRBJ2-3, with D unresolved. The CDR3 has 15 amino acids. V lost 1 base, J lost 1 base, and 9 bases lay in between. Germline CDR1 reads SNHLY; CDR2 reads FYNNEI. The CDR3 DNA is TGTGCCAGCAGTGAAGTGGGTGGGGGCACAGATACGCAGTATTTT. It yields the protein CASSEVGGGTDTQYF.

This chain links TRBV20-1 with TRBJ2-7, with 11 bases identical to TRBD2. With 0 bases clipped from V and 2 bases from J, the junction kept 15 bases outside the gene matches. The CDR3 is made up of 19 amino acids. Germline values: CDR1 DFQATT, CDR2 SNEGSKA (reference sequence). CDR3 amino acids: CSARDQTSGSNPAPYEQYF. The CDR3 bases are TGCAGTGCTAGAGATCAAACTAGCGGGAGCAACCCCGCCCCCTACGAGCAGTACTTC.

The chain uses TRBV5-4 and TRBJ2-2; D is unclear. Trimming removed 0 bases at V and 3 bases at J, with 6 bases between. Germline lookup yields CDR1 SGHNT and CDR2 YYREEE (reference sequence). The CDR3 covers 14 residues. The CDR3 DNA is TGTGCCAGCAGCTTGGCCCCCGACACCGGGGAGCTGTTTTTT. Residues: CASSLAPDTGELFF.

The CDR3 DNA follows: TGTGCCAGCAGCTTAGGTCCGGGCCACTCCTACAATGAGCAGTTCTTC. Translation: CASSLGPGHSYNEQFF. V usage is TRBV7-3 and J usage is TRBJ2-1; D is unresolved. CDR1 is SGHTA, CDR2 FQGTGA, per germline. The CDR3 is 16 residues long. The V end lost 2 bases, the J end lost 0 bases, and 11 bases lay between the germline ends.

The table lists this clonotype with a few counts. The gene calls are TRBV12-3 or TRBV12-4 and TRBJ2-1, with no clear D. This CDR3 comprises 14 residues. The V gene lost 6 bases and the J gene lost 14 bases, with 23 bases spanning the gap. This chain's CDR3 is CASSPYLGAPYKFF. DNA for the CDR3: TGTGCCAGCAGCCCGTACCTAGGTGCCCCGTACAAGTTCTTC.

The chain has TRBV5-1 and TRBJ2-1; 8 positions agree with TRBD2. Germline V gene data show CDR1 as SGHRS and CDR2 as YFSETQ. This CDR3 spans 15 amino acids. V trimming: 0 bases; J trimming: 2 bases; junction bases outside the gene matches: 1. The CDR3 here is CASSLERETYNEQFF. CDR3 coding DNA: TGCGCCAGCAGCTTGGAGCGGGAGACCTACAATGAGCAGTTCTTC.

The chain is built from TRBV12-3 or TRBV12-4 and TRBJ1-6; tentatively, D is TRBD1 (6 bases). V lost 6 bases and J 14 bases, leaving 17 bases between the germline ends. The CDR3 runs to 13 residues. In DNA form, the CDR3 reads TGTGCCAGCAGACGAAGTGACAGGTCGGCCCTCCACTTT. Encoded protein: CASRRSDRSALHF.

V and J are TRBV7-9 and TRBJ2-7; TRBD1 or TRBD2 may be the D gene (5 bases each). Germline lookup yields CDR1 SEHNR and CDR2 FQNEAQ (reference sequence). V lost 0 bases and J 6 bases, leaving 12 bases between the germline ends. This CDR3 region has 14 residues. The DNA for the CDR3 is TGTGCCAGCAGCTTAGCAGGTTATGGGGGCGAGCAGTACTTC. It specifies CASSLAGYGGEQYF. The full variable domain, completed using reference TRBV7-9 and TRBJ2-7, is DTGVSQNPRHKITKRGQNVTFRCDPISEHNRLYWYRQTLGQGPEFLTYFQNEAQLEKSRLLSDRFSAERPKGSFSTLEIQRTEQGDSAMYLCASSLAGYGGEQYFGPGTRLTVT.

The rearrangement joins TRBV6-1 to TRBJ2-5; TRBD1 agrees at 8 bases. Germline assignment: CDR1 MNHNS and CDR2 SASEGT. The CDR3 loop spans 15 amino acids. V was pared by 4 bases and J by 5 bases, with 9 bases of the junction left unmatched. The CDR3 DNA sequence: TGTGCCAGCAGTGCAGACAGGGGCTCCGTGGAGACCCAGTACTTC. This translates into CASSADRGSVETQYF.

This clonotype has more than one count but fewer than ten. The V gene is TRBV4-2, the J gene TRBJ1-4; no definite D call. The V and J ends lost 2 bases and 5 bases respectively, with 6 bases between them. The CDR3 consists of 13 residues. CDR1 LGHNA and CDR2 YNFKEQ come from the germline V gene. DNA of the CDR3: TGTGCCAGCAGCCAACCACTCAATGAAAAACTGTTTTTT. Translated, it gives CASSQPLNEKLFF.

The chain couples TRBV5-4 to TRBJ2-5; a possible D gene is TRBD2 (7 bases). Germline assignment: CDR1 SGHNT and CDR2 YYREEE (reference sequence). The V end was cut by 2 bases, the J end by 1 base, with 12 bases between. The CDR3 covers 15 residues. This CDR3 is CASSFRGGSQETQYF. CDR3 sequence (DNA): TGTGCCAGCAGCTTCAGGGGAGGGTCCCAAGAGACCCAGTACTTC.

The genes are TRBV20-1 and TRBJ2-7, with TRBD2 identical over 9 bases. Unmatched junction bases numbered 11, after V lost 3 bases and J lost 5 bases. Germline lookup yields CDR1 DFQATT and CDR2 SNEGSKA (reference sequence). This CDR3 spans 15 amino acids. For the CDR3, the DNA is TGCAGTGCTAGGGTAGCGGGAGTTAGCGGTAACGAGCAGTACTTC. Amino acids: CSARVAGVSGNEQYF.

This clonotype appeared a few times. The J gene is TRBJ2-1, the V gene TRBV20-1; 9 positions match TRBD2. The CDR3 length is 14 residues. The germline CDR1 and CDR2 sequences are DFQATT and SNEGSKA (reference sequence). Trimming cost V 1 base and J 7 bases; bases outside gene matches: 5. The CDR3 region has the DNA TGCAGTGCTAGAGGACTAGCGGAGCAAAATGAGCAGTTCTTC. Residues: CSARGLAEQNEQFF.

The chain recombines TRBV5-1 with TRBJ2-5; 10 bases are shared with TRBD2. CDR1 and CDR2 (germline): SGHRS, YFSETQ. The J segment lost 4 bases and the V segment lost 0 bases, leaving 6 bases of the junction unmatched. The CDR3 has 16 amino acids. As DNA, the CDR3 is TGCGCCAGCAGCTTGGAGTGGGTAGCGGGAGGAGAGACCCAGTACTTC. It codes for CASSLEWVAGGETQYF.

The chain is built from TRBV3-1 and TRBJ2-2; D call uncertain. This CDR3 is built from 13 residues. V was cut by 1 base and J by 4 bases, with 4 bases left in between. The V gene's germline CDR1 is LGHDT and CDR2 YNNKEL (reference sequence). The CDR3 region has the DNA TGTGCCAGCAGCCAAGTTTTCACCGGGGAGCTGTTTTTT. It codes for CASSQVFTGELFF.

This chain uses TRBV5-1 with TRBJ2-2; TRBD1 is a possible D gene (6 bases). Germline loops: CDR1 SGHRS, CDR2 YFSETQ. There are 15 residues in the CDR3. V shed 1 base and J shed 6 bases, with 13 bases lying between them. CDR3 in amino acids: CASSLRQDGSGELFF. CDR3 DNA: TGCGCCAGCAGCTTGAGACAGGACGGATCCGGGGAGCTGTTTTTT.

This chain joins TRBV12-3 or TRBV12-4 and TRBJ1-1; unclear D gene. The CDR3 spans 14 residues. Trimming cost V 3 bases and J 1 base, with 9 bases left between them. DNA of the CDR3: TGTGCCAGCAGTTTTCGGTCAGCGAACACTGAAGCTTTCTTT. It specifies CASSFRSANTEAFF.

V and J are TRBV24-1 and TRBJ2-1; TRBD2 matches at 14 bases. V shed 4 bases, J shed 0 bases, and the junction held 4 bases outside the gene matches. The CDR3 covers 18 residues. Per germline, CDR1 KGHDR and CDR2 SFDVKD. The CDR3 coding sequence is TGTGCCACCAGTGACCCCGGGACTAGCGGGAGCTCCTACAATGAGCAGTTCTTC. Translation: CATSDPGTSGSSYNEQFF.

The sample holds one count of this clonotype. This rearrangement joins TRBV20-1 to TRBJ2-1; weak D call: TRBD1 (5 bases). The CDR3 consists of 16 residues. CDR1 and CDR2 (germline): DFQATT, SNEGSKA (reference sequence). The V end was cut by 5 bases, the J end by 6 bases, with 23 bases between. In nucleotides, the CDR3 is TGCAGTGCTCGTATCCCATTTATAGGGGTCGTCAATGAGCAGTTCTTC. It translates to CSARIPFIGVVNEQFF.

This clonotype was seen only a few times. The chain combines TRBV9 with TRBJ2-2, with 7 bases that match TRBD1. With 5 bases clipped from V and 3 bases from J, the junction kept 7 bases outside the gene matches. Germline V gene sequence: CDR1 SGDLS, CDR2 YYNGEE. CDR3 length equals 15 residues. CDR3 sequence (DNA): TGTGCCAGCAGTCACGGACAGGCTGACACCGGGGAGCTGTTTTTT. It translates to CASSHGQADTGELFF.

Many counts were recorded for this clonotype. The chain carries TRBV7-2 and TRBJ2-7; unclear D gene. The CDR3 is made up of 13 amino acids. V was cut by 5 bases and J by 0 bases, with 8 bases left in between. Germline V gives CDR1 SGHTA, CDR2 FQGNSA. CDR3 DNA: TGTGCCAGCAGCGTCACGGCCTCCTACGAGCAGTACTTC. It encodes CASSVTASYEQYF.

The chain links TRBV3-1 to TRBJ2-7; 14 bases line up with TRBD2. V lost 5 bases and J lost 4; bases outside the gene matches: 13. The CDR3 has 18 residues. Germline loops: CDR1 LGHDT, CDR2 YNNKEL (reference sequence). The CDR3 coding sequence is TGTGCCAGCAGCTCACGCTCGGGACTAGCGGGAGTACCTTACGAGCAGTACTTC. Encoded protein: CASSSRSGLAGVPYEQYF.